The clone carrying this TCR beta chain was seen repeatedly, ten times or more. Its specificity is not known. This specimen belongs to a study of T cell repertoires in cytomegalovirus infection. Study-wide background: In the study, CMV epitopes included recently identified HLA-C-restricted and well-studied HLA-B-restricted ones. Matching HLA type and CMV infection were both indicated by public TCR beta signatures. Whole-study findings and limits: In two of eight donors, the top clonotype was HLA-C-restricted CMV-specific. Based on cumulative public TCR beta family frequency, carriers of CMV plus the relevant HLA were identified.

TCRdb itself ran the reads through MiXCR, one entry per CDR3 protein. The table has around 540,000 distinct CDR3 sequences, around 30% seen once; the top ten hold 17%. V was pared by 6 bases and J by 7 bases, with 18 bases between. Germline V lookup: CDR1 MNHNS, CDR2 SASEGT. The CDR3 has 15 residues. Here the sequenced sample was cultured PBMCs, taken from culture after CMV antigen stimulation. The gene calls are TRBV6-1 and TRBJ1-4, with D perhaps TRBD1 (6 bases). This clonotype originated in a human donor in good health (CMV status not recorded). Some clones in this sample may be carry-over from other donors' samples. CDR3 bases: TGTGCCAGCAGAATGGGGGGCTCCCCGCCTGAAAAACTGTTTTTT. Protein product: CASRMGGSPPEKLFF.